The clone carrying this T cell receptor beta chain was seen repeatedly, ten times or more. As yet, its antigen is unknown. This entry comes from a study of identical twins. Regarding the study as a whole: The study found that models underestimated out-of-frame TCR alpha sharing in monozygotic twins. A lower insertion count was a feature of abundant cord blood beta clonotypes, with no such feature in memory repertoires.

The V end lost 7 bases, the J end lost 2 bases, and 13 bases lay between the germline ends. This CDR3 has 13 residues. Germline lookup yields CDR1 SGHRS and CDR2 YFSETQ. TCRdb called the 5' RACE reads again in MiXCR, with one record for every CDR3 protein. The data hold hundreds of thousands of distinct CDR3 sequences, with roughly 12% observed a single time. Healthy Caucasians alone served as donors. These same records also appear under a second study, on yellow fever vaccine responses in identical twins. That publication notes: Twins reportedly showed a vaccine T cell response that seemed partly convergent and partly personalized.

The clonotype was recovered from a woman aged 18-35 years in good health. V usage is TRBV5-1 and J usage is TRBJ2-7; D is possibly TRBD1 (5 bases). Material: PBMCs. The CDR3 region has the DNA TGCGCCAGCGCCAGGGATAGGCCCTACGAGCAGTACTTC. It specifies CASARDRPYEQYF.